This T cell receptor (beta chain) was sequenced for a study of tumor and adjacent non-tumor tissue in lung cancer. Study background: Some 4.1 million productive TCRbeta reads were obtained per sample on average. Study-wide findings and caveats: Significantly higher TCR diversity was found in tumor than normal lung. Normal lung showed higher cumulative top 100 clone frequency than tumor.

For this clonotype: Its cognate antigen is unknown. One end of the junction fails to match germline, which may point to a read error.

The CDR3 is 17 residues long. Germline V gene lookup returns CDR1 SNHLY and CDR2 FYNNEI. The library came from three nested PCR rounds adapted from ARM-PCR protocols. Each CDR3 protein is one row after TCRdb ran MiXCR on the multiplex PCR reads. The repertoire holds some 80,000 distinct CDR3 sequences, with 55% to 80% as singletons. The template was RNA from unsorted bulk tissue. Chemotherapy-naive patients with new lung cancer underwent thoracic surgery in China, August–November 2014. Sample: lung tumor tissue. This chain links TRBV2 with TRBJ1-2, with D tentatively TRBD1 (6 bases). The source is a woman in her thirties or forties with non-small cell lung cancer. This chain's CDR3 is CANSESPYKLPGAGYTF. Written as DNA, the CDR3 is TGTGCCAACAGTGAATCCCCCTACAAATTACCGGGGGCTGGCTACACCTTC.